This T cell receptor beta chain came from a study of regulatory T cells in long-lasting Graves disease. Time point noted: persistent/refractory GD, antithyroid drugs over 5 years with positive TRAb. PBMC RNA served as the TCR library source. This clonotype has more than one count but fewer than ten. V was shortened by 1 base and J by 4 bases, with 8 bases between the two germline ends. This CDR3 comprises 13 residues. Germline CDR1 and CDR2: LGHNT and FRNRAP. Construction of the TCR beta libraries employed iRepertoire HTBI primers in conjunction with Arm-PCR of CDR3 regions. TCRdb independently ran MiXCR on the multiplex PCR reads; one entry per CDR3 protein. The data show 450,000 or so distinct CDR3 sequences, with about 22% seen just once and around 12% held by the top ten.

The chain employs TRBV12-5 and TRBJ2-7, with D possibly called TRBD1 or TRBD2 (5 bases each). The sample consisted of peripheral blood mononuclear cells (PBMCs), taken when the disease was refractory, from a patient treated with antithyroid drugs. The clonotype was recovered from a female donor with Graves disease. The CDR3, as DNA: TGTGCTAGTGGTTTGGGAGGGACGTACGAGCAGTACTTC. It encodes CASGLGGTYEQYF.